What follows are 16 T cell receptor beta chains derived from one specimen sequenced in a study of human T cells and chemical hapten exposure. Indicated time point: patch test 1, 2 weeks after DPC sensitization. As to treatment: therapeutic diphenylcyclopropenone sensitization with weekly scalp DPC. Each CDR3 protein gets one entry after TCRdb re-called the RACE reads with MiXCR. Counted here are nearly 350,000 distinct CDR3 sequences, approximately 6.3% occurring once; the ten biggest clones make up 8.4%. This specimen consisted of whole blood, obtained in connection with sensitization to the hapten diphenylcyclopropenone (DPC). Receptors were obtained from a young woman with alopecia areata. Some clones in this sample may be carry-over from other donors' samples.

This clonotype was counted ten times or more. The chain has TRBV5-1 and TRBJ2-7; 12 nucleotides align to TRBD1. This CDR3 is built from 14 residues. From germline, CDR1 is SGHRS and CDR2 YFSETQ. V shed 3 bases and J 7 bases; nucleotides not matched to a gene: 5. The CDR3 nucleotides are TGCGCCAGCAGCTCGGGACAGGGGGCGGATGAGCAGTACTTC. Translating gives CASSSGQGADEQYF.

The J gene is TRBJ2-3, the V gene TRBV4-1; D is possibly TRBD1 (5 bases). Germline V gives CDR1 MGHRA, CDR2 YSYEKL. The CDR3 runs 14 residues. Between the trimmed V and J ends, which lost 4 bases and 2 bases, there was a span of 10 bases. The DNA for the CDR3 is TGCGCCAGCAGCCCGCAGACAGACACAGATACGCAGTATTTT. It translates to CASSPQTDTDTQYF.

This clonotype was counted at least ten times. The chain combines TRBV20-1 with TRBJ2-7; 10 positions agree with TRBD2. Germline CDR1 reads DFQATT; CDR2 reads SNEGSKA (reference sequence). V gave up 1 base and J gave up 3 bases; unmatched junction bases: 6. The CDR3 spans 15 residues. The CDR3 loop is CSARVSAGGIYEQYF. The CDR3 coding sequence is TGCAGTGCTAGAGTATCAGCGGGGGGGATCTACGAGCAGTACTTC.

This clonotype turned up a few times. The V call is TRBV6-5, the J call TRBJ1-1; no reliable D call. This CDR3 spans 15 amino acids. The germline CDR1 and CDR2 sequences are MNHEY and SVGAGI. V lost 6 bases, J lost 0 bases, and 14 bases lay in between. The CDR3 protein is CASSLLSVLNTEAFF. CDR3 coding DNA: TGTGCCAGCAGCCTACTCAGCGTGCTGAACACTGAAGCTTTCTTT.

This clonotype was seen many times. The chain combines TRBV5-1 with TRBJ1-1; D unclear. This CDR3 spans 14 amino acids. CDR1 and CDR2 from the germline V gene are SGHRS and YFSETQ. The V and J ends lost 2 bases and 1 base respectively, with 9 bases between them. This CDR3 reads CASSLKTQNTEAFF. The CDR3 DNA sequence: TGCGCCAGCAGCTTAAAGACACAGAACACTGAAGCTTTCTTT.

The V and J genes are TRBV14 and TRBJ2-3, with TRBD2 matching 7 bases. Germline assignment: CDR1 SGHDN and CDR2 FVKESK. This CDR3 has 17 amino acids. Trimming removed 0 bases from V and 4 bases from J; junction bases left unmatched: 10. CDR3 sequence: CASSQEPWTGRADTQYF. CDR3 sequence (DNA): TGTGCCAGCAGCCAAGAACCCTGGACGGGGAGGGCAGATACGCAGTATTTT.

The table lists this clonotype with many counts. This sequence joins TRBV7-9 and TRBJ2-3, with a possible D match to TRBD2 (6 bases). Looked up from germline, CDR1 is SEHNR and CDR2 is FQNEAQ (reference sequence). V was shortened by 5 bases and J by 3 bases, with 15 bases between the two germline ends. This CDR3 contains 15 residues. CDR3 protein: CASSPGRESTDTQYF. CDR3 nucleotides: TGTGCCAGCAGCCCTGGACGGGAGAGTACAGATACGCAGTATTTT.

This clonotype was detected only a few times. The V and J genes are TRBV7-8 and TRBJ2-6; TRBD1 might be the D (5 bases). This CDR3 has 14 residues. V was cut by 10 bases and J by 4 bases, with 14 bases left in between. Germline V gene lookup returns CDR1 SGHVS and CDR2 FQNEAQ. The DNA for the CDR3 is TGTGCCATCTCAGGGCCAGCGGGGGCCAACGTCCTGACTTTC. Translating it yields CAISGPAGANVLTF.

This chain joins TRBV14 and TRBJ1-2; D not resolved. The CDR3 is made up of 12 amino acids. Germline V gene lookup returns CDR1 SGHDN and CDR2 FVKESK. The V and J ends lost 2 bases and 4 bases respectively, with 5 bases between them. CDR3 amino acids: CASSQLGYGYTF. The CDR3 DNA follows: TGTGCCAGCAGCCAACTAGGCTATGGCTACACCTTC.

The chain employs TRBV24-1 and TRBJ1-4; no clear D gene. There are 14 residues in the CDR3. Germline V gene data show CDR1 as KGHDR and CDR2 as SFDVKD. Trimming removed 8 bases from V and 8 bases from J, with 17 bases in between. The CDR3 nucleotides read TGTGCCACCACCCCTAACCGGGAAGGCGAAAAACTGTTTTTT. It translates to CATTPNREGEKLFF.

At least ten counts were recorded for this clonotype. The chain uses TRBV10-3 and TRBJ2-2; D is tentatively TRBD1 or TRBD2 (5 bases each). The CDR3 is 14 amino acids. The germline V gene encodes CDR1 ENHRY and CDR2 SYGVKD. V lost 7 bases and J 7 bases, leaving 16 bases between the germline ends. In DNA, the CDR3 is TGTGCCATCAAGGTCGACAGTCGGGACGGGGAGCTGTTTTTT. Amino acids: CAIKVDSRDGELFF.

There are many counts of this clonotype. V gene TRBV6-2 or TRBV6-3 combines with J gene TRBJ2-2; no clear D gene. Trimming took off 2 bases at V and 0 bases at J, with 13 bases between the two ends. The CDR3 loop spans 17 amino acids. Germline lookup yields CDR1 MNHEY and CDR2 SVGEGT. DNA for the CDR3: TGTGCCAGCAGTTACGGTCCTCCGGGCACGAACACCGGGGAGCTGTTTTTT. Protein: CASSYGPPGTNTGELFF.

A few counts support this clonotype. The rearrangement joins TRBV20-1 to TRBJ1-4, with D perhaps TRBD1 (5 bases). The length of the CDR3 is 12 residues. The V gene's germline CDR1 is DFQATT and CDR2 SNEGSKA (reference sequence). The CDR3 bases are TGCAGGGCTTGGGGGTCTAATGAAAAACTGTTTTTT. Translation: CRAWGSNEKLFF.

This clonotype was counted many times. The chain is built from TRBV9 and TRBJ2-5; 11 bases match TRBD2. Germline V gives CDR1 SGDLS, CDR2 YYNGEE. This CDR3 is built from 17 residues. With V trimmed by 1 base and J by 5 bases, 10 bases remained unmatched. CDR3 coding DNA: TGTGCCAGCAGCGTATACGTTGGACTAGCGGGTATTGAGACCCAGTACTTC. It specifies CASSVYVGLAGIETQYF.

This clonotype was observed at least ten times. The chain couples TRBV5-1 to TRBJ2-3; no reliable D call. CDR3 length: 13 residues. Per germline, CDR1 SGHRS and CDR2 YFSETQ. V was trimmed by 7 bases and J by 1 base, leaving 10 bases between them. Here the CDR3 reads CASQVTGTDTQYF. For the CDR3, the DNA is TGCGCCAGCCAGGTCACGGGCACAGATACGCAGTATTTT. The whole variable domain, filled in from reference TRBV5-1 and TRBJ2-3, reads KAGVTQTPRYLIKTRGQQVTLSCSPISGHRSVSWYQQTPGQGLQFLFEYFSETQRNKGNFPGRFSGRQFSNSRSEMNVSTLELGDSALYLCASQVTGTDTQYFGPGTRLTVL.

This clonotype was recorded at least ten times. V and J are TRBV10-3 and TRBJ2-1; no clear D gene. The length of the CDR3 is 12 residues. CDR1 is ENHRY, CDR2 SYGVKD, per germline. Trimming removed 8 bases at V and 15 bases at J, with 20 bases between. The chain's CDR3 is CAIASATDVRFF. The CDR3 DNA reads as TGTGCCATCGCTTCGGCTACTGATGTGCGGTTCTTC.